The TCR beta chain described here comes from a study of response to subunit inactivated influenza vaccine. Broader study findings: It was suggested by the authors that few new T cells are recruited by each seasonal influenza vaccination.

From the RT-PCR reads, TCRdb called clonotypes with MiXCR, one entry per CDR3 protein. The profile shows roughly 700,000 distinct CDR3 sequences, around 13% of them singletons. This clonotype was seen many times. Its antigen is currently unknown. The CDR3 contains 14 residues. Unmatched junction bases numbered 6, after V lost 5 bases and J lost 6 bases. This receptor was taken from a man aged 45 to 65 who received an inactivated influenza vaccine. This sample comprised PBMCs from blood, obtained roughly 15 days before vaccination. The chain employs TRBV12-3 or TRBV12-4 and TRBJ2-2; 7 positions match TRBD1. The CDR3 sequence is CASSRRQGSGELFF. The DNA for the CDR3 is TGTGCCAGCAGTCGACGACAGGGCTCCGGGGAGCTGTTTTTT.